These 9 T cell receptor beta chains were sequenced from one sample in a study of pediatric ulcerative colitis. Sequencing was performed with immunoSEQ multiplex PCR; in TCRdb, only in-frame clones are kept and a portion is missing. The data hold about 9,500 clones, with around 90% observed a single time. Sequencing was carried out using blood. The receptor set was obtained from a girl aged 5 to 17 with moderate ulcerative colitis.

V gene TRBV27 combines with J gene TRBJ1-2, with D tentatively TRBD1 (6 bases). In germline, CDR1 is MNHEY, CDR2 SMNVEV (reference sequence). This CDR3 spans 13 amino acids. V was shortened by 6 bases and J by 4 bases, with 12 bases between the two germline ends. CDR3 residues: CASSRGQSYGYTF. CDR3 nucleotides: TGTGCCAGCAGCCGCGGACAGAGCTATGGCTACACCTTC.

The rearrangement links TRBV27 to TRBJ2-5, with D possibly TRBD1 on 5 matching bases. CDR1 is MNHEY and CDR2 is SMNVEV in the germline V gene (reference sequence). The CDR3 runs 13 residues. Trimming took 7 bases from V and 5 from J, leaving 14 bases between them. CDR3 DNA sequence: TGTGCCAGCACCCGGGTGGGGCTGGAGACCCAGTACTTC. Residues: CASTRVGLETQYF.

The CDR3 sequence: CASSSGLAGSTDTQYF. The CDR3 nucleotides are TGTGCCAGCAGCTCCGGACTAGCGGGTAGCACAGATACGCAGTATTTT. The gene calls are TRBV5-4 and TRBJ2-3; 11 bases match TRBD2. There are 16 residues in the CDR3. Trimming removed 3 bases from V and 0 bases from J; junction bases left unmatched: 3. Germline V gene sequence: CDR1 SGHNT, CDR2 YYREEE (reference sequence). The full variable domain, with the rest looked up from reference TRBV5-4 and TRBJ2-3, is ETGVTQSPTHLIKTRGQQVTLRCSSQSGHNTVSWYQQALGQGPQFIFQYYREEENGRGNFPPRFSGLQFPNYSSELNVNALELDDSALYLCASSSGLAGSTDTQYFGPGTRLTVL.

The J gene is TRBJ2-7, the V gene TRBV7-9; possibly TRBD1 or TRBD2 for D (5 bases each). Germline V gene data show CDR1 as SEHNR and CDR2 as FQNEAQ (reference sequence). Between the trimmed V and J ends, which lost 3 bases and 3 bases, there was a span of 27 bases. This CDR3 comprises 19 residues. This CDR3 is CASSFRGDLVGARDYEQYF. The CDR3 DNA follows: TGTGCCAGCAGCTTCCGGGGAGACCTCGTTGGGGCCCGGGACTACGAGCAGTACTTC.

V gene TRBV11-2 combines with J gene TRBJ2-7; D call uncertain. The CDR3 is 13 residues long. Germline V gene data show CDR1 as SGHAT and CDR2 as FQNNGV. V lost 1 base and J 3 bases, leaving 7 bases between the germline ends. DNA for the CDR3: TGTGCCAGCAGCTTAGGTTTCGGCTACGAGCAGTACTTC. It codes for CASSLGFGYEQYF.

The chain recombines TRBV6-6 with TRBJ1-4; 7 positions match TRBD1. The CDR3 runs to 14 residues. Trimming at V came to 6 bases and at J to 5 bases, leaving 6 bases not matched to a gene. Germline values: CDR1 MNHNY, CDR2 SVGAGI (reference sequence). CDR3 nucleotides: TGTGCCAGCAGCTGGGACAGCCGCAATGAAAAACTGTTTTTT. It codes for CASSWDSRNEKLFF.

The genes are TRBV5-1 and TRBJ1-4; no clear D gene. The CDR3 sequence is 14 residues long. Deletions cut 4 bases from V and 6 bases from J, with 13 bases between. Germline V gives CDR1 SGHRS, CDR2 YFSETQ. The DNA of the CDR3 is TGCGCCAGCAGCCCCTCCCCTACCTATGAAAAACTGTTTTTT. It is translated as CASSPSPTYEKLFF.

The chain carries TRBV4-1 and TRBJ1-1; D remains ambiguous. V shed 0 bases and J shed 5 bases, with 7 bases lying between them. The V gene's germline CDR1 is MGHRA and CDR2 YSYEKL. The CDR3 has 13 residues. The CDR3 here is CASSQDRGTEAFF. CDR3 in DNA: TGCGCCAGCAGCCAAGATCGCGGTACTGAAGCTTTCTTT.

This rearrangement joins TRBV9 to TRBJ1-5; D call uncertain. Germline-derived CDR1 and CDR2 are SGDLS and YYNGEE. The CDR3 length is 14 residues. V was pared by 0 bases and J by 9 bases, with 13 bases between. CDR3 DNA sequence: TGTGCCAGCAGCGTAGGGTCAGGCCTGTGGCCCCAGCATTTT. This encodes CASSVGSGLWPQHF.